Below are 13 T cell receptor beta chains sequenced from a single sample in a study of T cells in severe cutaneous drug reactions. Sequenced patients had Stevens-Johnson syndrome or toxic epidermal necrolysis caused by carbamazepine. Libraries were made by iRepertoire multiplex PCR with TCR subtype-specific primers for bulk and single-cell sequencing. TCRdb reprocessed the multiplex PCR reads and keeps a single row for each CDR3 protein, giving no DNA. This listing includes thousands of distinct CDR3 sequences. The sequenced sample was cells from a skin blister. The receptor source for this set is a human donor with a severe cutaneous adverse drug reaction.

The V gene is TRBV4-3, the J gene TRBJ1-1; lacking DNA, the TRBD1 call made by TCRdb goes unchecked. This CDR3 is built from 15 residues. In germline, CDR1 is LGHNA, CDR2 YSLEER. CDR3 sequence: CASSQDWTPNTEAFF.

The genes are TRBV6-5 and TRBJ2-7; TCRdb picks TRBD1, but there is no DNA to check that call. CDR1 MNHEY and CDR2 SVGAGI come from the germline V gene. The CDR3 has 13 amino acids. The CDR3 spells CASSYLGPAEQYF.

V usage is TRBV4-1 and J usage is TRBJ2-1. Germline V gene data show CDR1 as MGHRA and CDR2 as YSYEKL. This CDR3 has 16 amino acids. The CDR3 region is CASSQDYWDSYNEQFF.

The chain couples TRBV11-2 to TRBJ2-5; TCRdb reports TRBD1, a call that lacks DNA to check it against. Germline V gene lookup returns CDR1 SGHAT and CDR2 FQNNGV. The CDR3 loop spans 15 amino acids. The CDR3: CASSLAPGLLETQYF.

The chain recombines TRBV2 with TRBJ1-2. The CDR3 length is 14 residues. From germline, CDR1 is SNHLY and CDR2 FYNNEI. CDR3 sequence reads: CASSGSARGHGYTF.

The chain uses TRBV11-2 and TRBJ2-7; TCRdb proposes TRBD2, but this gene call is untestable without DNA. CDR3 size: 19 residues. Germline V lookup: CDR1 SGHAT, CDR2 FQNNGV. The CDR3 region is CASSRAGGSGRAKSDEQYF.

The chain employs TRBV28 and TRBJ2-1; TCRdb calls TRBD2, which cannot be checked without DNA. CDR1 is MDHEN and CDR2 is SYDVKM in the germline V gene. This CDR3 contains 16 residues. CDR3 loop: CASRRPGLASYNEQFF. The variable domain in full, with the rest retrieved from reference TRBV28 and TRBJ2-1, is DVKVTQSSRYLVKRTGEKVFLECVQDMDHENMFWYRQDPGLGLRLIYFSYDVKMKEKGDIPEGYSVSREKKERFSLILESASTNQTSMYLCASRRPGLASYNEQFFGPGTRLTVL.

The chain joins TRBV3-1 to TRBJ2-3; TCRdb picks TRBD1, but there is no DNA to check that call. The CDR3 length is 15 residues. The V gene's germline CDR1 is LGHDT and CDR2 YNNKEL (reference sequence). This CDR3 is CASSRGTARTDTQYF.

The J gene is TRBJ2-1, the V gene TRBV28; TCRdb selects TRBD1, and the lack of DNA leaves this call unchecked. Germline V CDR1 and CDR2: MDHEN, SYDVKM. This CDR3 comprises 14 residues. CDR3 amino acids: CASSSPRGGNEQFF. Drawing the rest from reference TRBV28 and TRBJ2-1, the complete variable domain is DVKVTQSSRYLVKRTGEKVFLECVQDMDHENMFWYRQDPGLGLRLIYFSYDVKMKEKGDIPEGYSVSREKKERFSLILESASTNQTSMYLCASSSPRGGNEQFFGPGTRLTVL.

This chain joins TRBV2 and TRBJ1-2. The CDR3 sequence is 12 residues long. The germline gives CDR1 SNHLY, CDR2 FYNNEI. CDR3 sequence reads: CASIADARGYTF.

This chain connects TRBV25-1 to TRBJ2-7; the TRBD1 assignment by TCRdb is unverifiable without DNA. Germline V gives CDR1 MGHDK, CDR2 SYGVNS. CDR3 length equals 13 residues. Here the CDR3 reads CASSDGGLYEQYF.

This clonotype is classed as medium-sized by frequency. This chain's CDR3 is CASSPAGSMNTEAFF. This chain joins TRBV18 and TRBJ1-1; TCRdb's D gene call, TRBD1, goes unchecked for lack of DNA. CDR1 KGHSH and CDR2 LQKENI come from the germline V gene. This CDR3 spans 15 amino acids.

The J gene is TRBJ2-1, the V gene TRBV6-6; TCRdb gives TRBD2 as the D gene, but with no DNA this cannot be confirmed. Germline values: CDR1 MNHNY, CDR2 SVGAGI (reference sequence). This CDR3 region has 15 residues. CDR3 protein: CASSLAGGSTYEQFF.